Below are 6 T cell receptor beta chains sequenced from a single sample in a study of OX40 agonist ivuxolimab in advanced cancers. Only in-frame clones appear in the TCRdb table, and some are missing; sequencing was by immunoSEQ multiplex PCR. The sample contains fewer than 45,000 clones, just under 85% of which appear only once. The source was CD4+ or CD8+ T cells sorted from blood, collected in a trial of the OX40 agonist ivuxolimab. These receptors all stem from an adult with an advanced solid tumor such as melanoma, head and neck, liver or kidney cancer.

The genes are TRBV7-2 and TRBJ1-1; D gene ambiguous. V was clipped by 4 bases and J by 1 base, with 13 bases between them. Per the germline V gene, CDR1 is SGHTA and CDR2 is FQGNSA. This CDR3 is built from 15 residues. This CDR3 is CASSSLWLANTEAFF. CDR3 DNA sequence: TGTGCCAGCAGCTCCTTGTGGTTGGCGAACACTGAAGCTTTCTTT.

This sequence joins TRBV28 and TRBJ1-3, with D maybe TRBD1 (5 bases). The CDR3 is 14 amino acids. Germline CDR1 is MDHEN and CDR2 is SYDVKM. Trimming took 7 bases from V and 0 from J, leaving 10 bases between them. CDR3 DNA: TGTGCCAGCATTAGGGGATCCTCTGGAAACACCATATATTTT. Translating it yields CASIRGSSGNTIYF.

This rearrangement joins TRBV28 to TRBJ1-3; unclear D gene. The CDR3 runs to 15 residues. The germline V and J ends were trimmed by 3 bases and 0 bases, with 9 bases remaining between them. Germline CDR1 is MDHEN and CDR2 is SYDVKM. As DNA, the CDR3 is TGTGCCAGCAGTTTCGGGGTGATCTCTGGAAACACCATATATTTT. As protein: CASSFGVISGNTIYF.

The V and J genes are TRBV28 and TRBJ1-1; TRBD1 agrees at 12 bases. V gave up 6 bases and J gave up 10 bases; unmatched junction bases: 12. The V gene's germline CDR1 is MDHEN and CDR2 SYDVKM. This CDR3 has 15 residues. CDR3 sequence: CASSPPGTGGAGAFF. In DNA, the CDR3 is TGTGCCAGCAGCCCCCCCGGGACAGGGGGCGCGGGAGCTTTCTTT.

This chain links TRBV2 with TRBJ1-3, with D uncertain. The CDR3 length is 13 residues. The germline V gene has CDR1 SNHLY and CDR2 FYNNEI. The CDR3, as DNA: TGTGCTGGTGTGTTAAGCTCTGGAAACACCATATATTTT. Translation gives CAGVLSSGNTIYF.

This clone appeared a few times. This same CDR3 is encoded by further DNA sequences in the sample. The CDR3 DNA reads TGTGCCAGCAGCTTAGTATGGGGAGGCGATGAAAAACTGTTTTTT. This encodes CASSLVWGGDEKLFF. The gene calls are TRBV7-2 and TRBJ1-4; D remains unclear. V was trimmed by 1 base and J by 6 bases, leaving 12 bases between them. The CDR3 runs to 15 residues. CDR1 SGHTA and CDR2 FQGNSA come from the germline V gene. The full variable domain, completed using reference TRBV7-2 and TRBJ1-4, is GAGVSQSPSNKVTEKGKDVELRCDPISGHTALYWYRQSLGQGLEFLIYFQGNSAPDKSGLPSDRFSAERTGGSVSTLTIQRTQQEDSAVYLCASSLVWGGDEKLFFGSGTQLSVL.